The text below deals with one T cell receptor beta chain. The data belong to a study of CD8+ T cells in alopecia areata. The wider study: Oral tofacitinib, 5 to 10 mg twice daily, was given in an open-label trial.

TCR sequencing used cDNA made by reverse transcription of extracted RNA. Data came from immunoSEQ multiplex PCR; TCRdb stores just in-frame clones and leaves some out. The sample lists about 180,000 clones; around 63% were seen once. V was clipped by 5 bases and J by 8 bases, with 13 bases between them. The CDR3 sequence is 12 residues long. Germline V gene sequence: CDR1 SQVTM, CDR2 ANQGSEA. This TCR came from a human donor with alopecia areata. This chain uses TRBV29-1 with TRBJ1-5, with D possibly matching TRBD1 (5 bases). The source material was CD4+ T cells sorted from blood, sampled at week 0. For the CDR3, the DNA is TGCAGCGTTCGGGACGGTTTTAAGCCCCAGCATTTT. It codes for CSVRDGFKPQHF.